This paragraph reports one T cell receptor beta chain. These data belong to a study of cytomegalovirus exposure and HLA in healthy donors. With V trimmed by 3 bases and J by 5 bases, 4 bases remained unmatched. Looked up from germline, CDR1 is MNHNS and CDR2 is SASEGT. The CDR3 sequence is 15 residues long. The PCR contained 60 Vbeta and 13 Jbeta primers. Only in-frame clones appear in the TCRdb table, and some are missing; sequencing was by immunoSEQ multiplex PCR. The sample lists around 150,000 clones; over 60% were seen once. The origin of this receptor is a woman in her 50s in good health and CMV-seropositive. V and J are TRBV6-1 and TRBJ1-5; 10 bases agree with TRBD1. Sequenced sample: PBMCs. CDR3 sequence: CASSEGTGEDQPQHF. The CDR3 region has the DNA TGTGCCAGCAGTGAGGGGACAGGGGAGGATCAGCCCCAGCATTTT.